Listed here is a single T cell receptor beta chain. Its cognate antigen is unknown. J lost 6 bases, V lost 3 bases, and 14 bases had no gene match. This CDR3 comprises 18 residues. Looked up from germline, CDR1 is SGHRS and CDR2 is YFSETQ. The data derive from a study of cytomegalovirus exposure and HLA in healthy donors. Study-wide points: A classifier reportedly called cytomegalovirus status with high sensitivity and specificity. The study listed approximately 170 cytomegalovirus-associated TCR beta chains.

The method was immunoSEQ multiplex PCR; TCRdb's version includes in-frame clones alone and lacks a portion of them. The sample holds roughly 80,000 clones, about 93% seen once. The rearrangement joins TRBV5-1 to TRBJ2-2; the match to TRBD1 covers 10 bases. The receptor was isolated from a woman between 18 and 29 years old in good health and CMV-seronegative. Material: PBMCs. Here the CDR3 reads CASSSGQGTARLAGELFF. The CDR3 DNA follows: TGCGCCAGCAGCTCGGGACAGGGGACAGCTCGGTTGGCCGGGGAGCTGTTTTTT.